The clone carrying this TCR beta chain showed up just a few times. What it binds is not known. The CDR3 extends over 16 amino acids. The V end lost 1 base, the J end lost 0 bases, and 10 bases lay between the germline ends. CDR1 and CDR2 from the germline V gene are MNHEY and SMNVEV (reference sequence). These data come from a study of cytomegalovirus exposure and HLA in healthy donors. 13 Jbeta primers and 60 Vbeta primers were used for the PCR. Sequencing was performed with immunoSEQ multiplex PCR; in TCRdb, only in-frame clones are kept and a portion is missing. The data hold 95,000 to 150,000 clones, with 55% to 75% observed a single time. General observations from the study: Later, TCR association rates were found to vary by HLA locus, highest for DRB1 and lowest for HLA-C. The study labeled under 200 TCR beta chains cytomegalovirus-associated.

This sequence was found in a young man in good health and CMV-seronegative. The sample consisted of PBMCs. The chain couples TRBV27 to TRBJ1-5; D gene ambiguous. CDR3 amino acids: CASSLYSGPSNQPQHF. Written as DNA, the CDR3 is TGTGCCAGCAGTTTATACAGCGGCCCTAGCAATCAGCCCCAGCATTTT.